A single T cell receptor beta chain is shown here with its context. This sample was taken from a study of beta chain features in type 1 diabetes. This CDR3 region has 18 residues. Germline V lookup: CDR1 MGHRA, CDR2 YSYEKL. V was pared by 1 base and J by 2 bases, with 19 bases between. The entirety of the isolated RNA underwent reverse transcription, so expressed TCRB transcripts were sequenced. Clones were sequenced by immunoSEQ multiplex PCR, and TCRdb holds only the in-frame ones, with some missing. The table lists about 290,000 clones, 7.5% to 9.5% of them singletons. The chain combines TRBV4-1 with TRBJ2-3; tentatively, D is TRBD2 (6 bases). Sequencing used central memory CD4+ T cells from blood. This clonotype originated in a woman under 30 in good health. The CDR3 DNA reads as TGCGCCAGCAGCCAAGGTCCCCGTCGAGGAGGGCCCACAGATACGCAGTATTTT. Its protein product is CASSQGPRRGGPTDTQYF.